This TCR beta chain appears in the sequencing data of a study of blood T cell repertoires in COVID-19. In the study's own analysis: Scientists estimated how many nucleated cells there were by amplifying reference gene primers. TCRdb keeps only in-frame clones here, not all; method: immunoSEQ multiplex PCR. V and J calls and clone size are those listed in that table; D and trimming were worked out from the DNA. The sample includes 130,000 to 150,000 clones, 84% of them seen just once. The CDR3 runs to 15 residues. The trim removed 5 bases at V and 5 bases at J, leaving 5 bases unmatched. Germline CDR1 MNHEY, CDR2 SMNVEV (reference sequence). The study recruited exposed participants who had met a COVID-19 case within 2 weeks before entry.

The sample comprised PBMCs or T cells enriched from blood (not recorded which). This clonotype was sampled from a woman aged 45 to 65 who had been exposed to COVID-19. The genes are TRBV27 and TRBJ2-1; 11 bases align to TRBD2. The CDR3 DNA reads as TGTGCCAGCAGTCCCGGGACTAGCGGCAACAATGAGCAGTTCTTC. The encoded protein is CASSPGTSGNNEQFF.